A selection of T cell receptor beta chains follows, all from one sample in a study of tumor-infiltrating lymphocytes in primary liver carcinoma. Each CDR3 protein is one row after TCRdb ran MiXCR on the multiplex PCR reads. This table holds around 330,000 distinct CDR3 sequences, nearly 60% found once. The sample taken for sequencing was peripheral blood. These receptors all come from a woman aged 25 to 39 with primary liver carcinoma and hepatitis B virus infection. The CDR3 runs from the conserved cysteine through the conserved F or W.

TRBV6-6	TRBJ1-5	CASSYPAPGARGVDRGNQPQHF
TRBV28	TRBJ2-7	CASSLPPTLRGHEQYF
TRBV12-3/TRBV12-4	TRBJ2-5	CASNTYLRSEDTQYF
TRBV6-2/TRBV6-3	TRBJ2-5	CASSSGQPGATQYF
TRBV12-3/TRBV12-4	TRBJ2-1	CASSPSVSYNEQFF
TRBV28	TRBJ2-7	CASSRYEQYF
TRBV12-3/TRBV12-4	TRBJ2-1	CASSLVGTTEQFF
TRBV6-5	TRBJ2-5	CARSSLGQGDQETQYF
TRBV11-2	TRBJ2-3	CASNLMTSGRPQQGPQYF
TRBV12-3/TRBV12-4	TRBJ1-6	CASSHYTGYNSPLHF
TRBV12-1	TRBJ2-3	CASSFAWPDTQYF
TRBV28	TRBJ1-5	CASSASGSKEQPQHF
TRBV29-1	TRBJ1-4	CSVGYNEKLFF
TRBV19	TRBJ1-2	CASSGQGAYGYTF
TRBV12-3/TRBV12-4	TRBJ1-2	CASSLNTVTYGYTF
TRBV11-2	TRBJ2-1	CASSSLEGLAGTYNEQLF
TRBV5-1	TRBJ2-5	CASSLWRTGTNVIFPETQYF
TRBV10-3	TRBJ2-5	CAIKVTPPETQYF
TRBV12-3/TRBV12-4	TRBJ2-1	CASSLTYEQFF
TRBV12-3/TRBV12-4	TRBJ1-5	CASSSTGKRQPQHF
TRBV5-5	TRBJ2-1	CASSQVESEQSF
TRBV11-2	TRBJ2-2	CASSLGVRENGELVF
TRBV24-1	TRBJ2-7	CATGGKGDEQYF
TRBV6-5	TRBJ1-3	CASSVTSAGNTVYF
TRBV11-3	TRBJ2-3	CSSSLEGARKQYF
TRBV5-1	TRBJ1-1	CASSFLGGAGTEAFF